The present TCR beta chain was sequenced within a study of T cells after yellow fever vaccination. Study-wide points: In post-booster samples, most primary-vaccination clones reappeared (96% CD4, roughly 89% CD8). Repertoires obtained by FACS sorting could include abundant clonotypes that entered as contaminants from the bulk population.

Per germline, CDR1 SGHRS and CDR2 YFSETQ. The CDR3 is 15 amino acids. The ends were cut back, 0 bases at V and 3 bases at J, with 9 bases in the middle. They built TCR cDNA with 5'RACE template switching, a step that put in a universal primer site and UMIs. TCRdb independently ran MiXCR on the 5' RACE reads; one entry per CDR3 protein. The sample lists under 300,000 distinct CDR3 sequences; roughly 7.2% were seen once. This clonotype has just a few counts. What it binds is not known. This chain joins TRBV5-1 and TRBJ2-2, with unresolved D. Source: CD4+ T cells sorted from PBMCs, taken 15 days after the yellow fever booster vaccination. The clonotype comes from a man aged 30-40 years who received the YFV17D yellow fever vaccine. For the CDR3, the DNA is TGCGCCAGCAGCTTGGAAGGTATCGACACCGGGGAGCTGTTTTTT. It specifies CASSLEGIDTGELFF.